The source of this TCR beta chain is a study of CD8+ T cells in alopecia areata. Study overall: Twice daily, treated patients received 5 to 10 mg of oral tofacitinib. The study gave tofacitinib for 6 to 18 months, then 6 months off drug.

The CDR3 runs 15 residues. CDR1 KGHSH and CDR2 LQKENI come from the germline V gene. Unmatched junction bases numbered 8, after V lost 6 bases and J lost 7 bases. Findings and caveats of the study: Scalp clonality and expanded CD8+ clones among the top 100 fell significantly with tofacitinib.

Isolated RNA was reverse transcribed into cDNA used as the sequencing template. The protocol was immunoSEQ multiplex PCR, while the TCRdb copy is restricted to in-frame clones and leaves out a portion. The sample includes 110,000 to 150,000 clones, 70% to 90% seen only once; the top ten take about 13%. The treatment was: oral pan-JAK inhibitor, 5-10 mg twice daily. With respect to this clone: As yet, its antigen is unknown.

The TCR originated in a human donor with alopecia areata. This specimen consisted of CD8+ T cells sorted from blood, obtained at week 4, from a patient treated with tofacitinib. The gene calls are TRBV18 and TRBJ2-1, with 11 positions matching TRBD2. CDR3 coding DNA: TGTGCCAGCTCTCCTCCGGGACTAGCGGAGAATGAGCAGTTCTTC. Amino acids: CASSPPGLAENEQFF.